This entry describes one TCR beta chain. As yet, its antigen is unknown. Repertoires were generated with immunoSEQ multiplex PCR, while TCRdb's copy carries only in-frame clones and drops some. Of 15,000 to 20,000 clones detected, over 80% appear once; the ten largest clones hold roughly 34%. CDR1 is SGHDN, CDR2 FVKESK, per germline. The CDR3 sequence is 15 residues long. V was pared by 1 base and J by 5 bases, with 6 bases of the junction left unmatched. These data originate in a study of OX40 agonist ivuxolimab in advanced cancers. Study-level results: Nonresponders included some who also had low normalized T-cell clonal expansion. Partial responders treated at 0.1-3.0 mg/kg exhibited clonal expansion among the lowest measured. Both CD4+ and CD8+ T cell populations in blood had undergone clonal expansion by week 6 at 0.1 to 3.0 mg/kg.

The source is an adult with an advanced solid tumor such as melanoma, head and neck, liver or kidney cancer. This chain connects TRBV14 to TRBJ1-1, with 8 bases aligning to TRBD1. Here the sequenced sample was CD4+ or CD8+ T cells sorted from blood, taken in a trial of the OX40 agonist ivuxolimab. CDR3 in DNA: TGTGCCAGCAGCCAAGTTAGGACAGGGAGGACTGAAGCTTTCTTT. Its translation: CASSQVRTGRTEAFF.